Listed here are 25 T cell receptor beta chains from one sample, sequenced in a study of shared clonotypes between healthy human individuals. Repertoires were generated with immunoSEQ multiplex PCR, while TCRdb's copy carries only in-frame clones and drops some. The sample gives roughly 1 million clones, around 76% of which show up once; 1.2% to 1.5% is in the top ten. The sample taken for sequencing was memory CD4+ T cells sorted from blood. Subset: CD45RA-negative fraction. Source of these receptors: a man in his late teens or twenties in good health.

This chain joins TRBV28 and TRBJ2-7, with no clear D. This CDR3 is 15 amino acids long. CDR1 MDHEN and CDR2 SYDVKM come from the germline V gene. Trimming cost V 5 bases and J 5 bases, with 19 bases left between them. CDR3 sequence: CASSGANRAHNEQYF. In DNA form, the CDR3 reads TGTGCCAGCAGTGGAGCTAACCGGGCCCACAACGAGCAGTACTTC.

The chain links TRBV7-2 to TRBJ2-5; maybe TRBD1 (6 bases). Trimming cost V 3 bases and J 4 bases, with 9 bases left between them. The CDR3 consists of 13 residues. From germline, CDR1 is SGHTA and CDR2 FQGNSA. CDR3 DNA: TGTGCCAGCAGCTTGTACAGGGCAGAGACCCAGTACTTC. Amino acids: CASSLYRAETQYF.

The chain is built from TRBV30 and TRBJ2-3; D unclear. Trimming took off 2 bases at V and 0 bases at J, with 9 bases between the two ends. The CDR3 is made up of 14 amino acids. CDR1 GTSNPN and CDR2 SVGIG come from the germline V gene (reference sequence). In DNA form, the CDR3 reads TGTGCCTGGAGTCCCCCTGCTAGCACAGATACGCAGTATTTT. This codes for CAWSPPASTDTQYF. The entire variable domain, with the rest obtained from reference TRBV30 and TRBJ2-3, is as follows: SQTIHQWPATLVQPVGSPLSLECTVEGTSNPNLYWYRQAAGRGLQLLFYSVGIGQISSEVPQNLSASRPQDRQFILSSKKLLLSDSGFYLCAWSPPASTDTQYFGPGTRLTVL.

A remark on this clone: This sample includes further DNA sequences coding for the same CDR3. This chain connects TRBV28 to TRBJ2-7; the match to TRBD1 covers 12 bases. The CDR3 covers 15 residues. Germline V gene data show CDR1 as MDHEN and CDR2 as SYDVKM. V dropped 2 bases and J dropped 5; count of bases not matched to a gene: 4. The DNA of the CDR3 is TGTGCCAGCAGTTTACCCGGGACAGGGGGCCACGAGCAGTACTTC. Amino acid sequence: CASSLPGTGGHEQYF.

This clone was detected only once. V and J are TRBV6-5 and TRBJ2-7, with 9 positions matching TRBD2. The CDR3 runs to 15 residues. Unmatched junction bases numbered 8, after V lost 2 bases and J lost 6 bases. Germline V gene sequence: CDR1 MNHEY, CDR2 SVGAGI. The CDR3 DNA follows: TGTGCCAGCAGTTACGCGGGAGGGCCTCAGAGCGAGCAGTACTTC. Translated: CASSYAGGPQSEQYF.

V is TRBV27 and J is TRBJ2-3; D may be TRBD2 (5 bases). Germline assignment: CDR1 MNHEY and CDR2 SMNVEV (reference sequence). V was cut by 5 bases and J by 1 base, with 7 bases left in between. The CDR3 runs 13 residues. The CDR3 sequence is CASSPLGTDTQYF. The CDR3 coding sequence is TGTGCCAGCAGTCCACTAGGCACAGATACGCAGTATTTT.

The chain is built from TRBV19 and TRBJ1-1; D not certain. The germline CDR1 and CDR2 sequences are LNHDA and SQIVND (reference sequence). The CDR3 is 12 amino acids. Trimming shortened V by 7 bases and J by 7 bases, and 13 bases separated the two germline ends. The CDR3 sequence: CASTLGRGEAFF. The CDR3, as DNA: TGTGCCAGTACCCTAGGGCGGGGTGAAGCTTTCTTT.

This chain links TRBV5-4 with TRBJ2-7; maybe TRBD2 (7 bases). The CDR3 is made up of 13 amino acids. CDR1 is SGHNT and CDR2 is YYREEE in the germline V gene (reference sequence). V lost 5 bases and J lost 7, with 16 bases in between. The CDR3 loop is CASRGGDIGEQYF. The CDR3 region has the DNA TGTGCCAGCAGGGGGGGGGACATAGGTGAGCAGTACTTC.

This clone was observed a few times. This chain links TRBV9 with TRBJ2-1, with TRBD2 matching over 10 bases. This CDR3 is 15 amino acids long. Germline loops: CDR1 SGDLS, CDR2 YYNGEE. Trimming at V came to 3 bases and at J to 7 bases, leaving 7 bases not matched to a gene. The CDR3 nucleotides are TGTGCCAGCAGCGCTAGCGGGAGTCCAACGAATGAGCAGTTCTTC. This gives the protein CASSASGSPTNEQFF.

The genes are TRBV6-1 and TRBJ1-1; tentative D call: TRBD1 (5 bases). The CDR3 is made up of 13 amino acids. The germline V and J ends were trimmed by 10 bases and 1 base, with 13 bases remaining between them. Germline V CDR1 and CDR2: MNHNS, SASEGT. In nucleotides, the CDR3 is TGTGCCACCCAGACAGTAGGGAACACTGAAGCTTTCTTT. Its protein is CATQTVGNTEAFF.

CDR3 DNA sequence: TGTGCCAGCACCCCGGGACAAAATAGCAATCAGCCCCAGCATTTT. Translating gives CASTPGQNSNQPQHF. The gene calls are TRBV6-1 and TRBJ1-5; possibly TRBD1 for D (6 bases). Germline-derived CDR1 and CDR2 are MNHNS and SASEGT. The CDR3 spans 15 residues. Trimming stripped 7 bases from V and 0 bases from J, with 13 bases between.

This clone was seen at least ten times. The chain couples TRBV25-1 to TRBJ2-2; no reliable D call. V lost 4 bases and J lost 8, with 5 bases in between. This CDR3 is 11 amino acids long. Germline V CDR1 and CDR2: MGHDK, SYGVNS. The CDR3 is CASSVMGELFF. In DNA form, the CDR3 reads TGTGCCAGCAGTGTTATGGGGGAGCTGTTTTTT.

The chain joins TRBV7-8 to TRBJ2-7, with TRBD1 as a possible D gene (6 bases). From germline, CDR1 is SGHVS and CDR2 FQNEAQ. The CDR3 is 13 amino acids. The V end lost 5 bases, the J end lost 3 bases, and 11 bases lay between the germline ends. In DNA form, the CDR3 reads TGTGCCAGCAGCGCGTACAGGGACTACGAGCAGTACTTC. Encoded protein: CASSAYRDYEQYF.

About this clone: Other DNA variants within this sample encode the same CDR3. This chain links TRBV6-5 with TRBJ1-2; D is uncertain. Trimming pared 2 bases from V and 5 bases from J, leaving 6 bases between. Germline-derived CDR1 and CDR2 are MNHEY and SVGAGI. The CDR3 is 12 residues long. The CDR3 DNA follows: TGTGCCAGCAGTTACCGGGGTTATGGCTACACCTTC. This translates into CASSYRGYGYTF.

The chain links TRBV5-1 to TRBJ2-7; either TRBD1 or TRBD2 may supply D (5 bases each). Trimming left V 3 bases short and J 6 bases short, with 19 bases between. From germline, CDR1 is SGHRS and CDR2 YFSETQ. CDR3 length: 15 residues. CDR3 DNA sequence: TGCGCCAGCAGCTCCCTTGGACGGGGCCTTGGCGAGCAGTACTTC. Amino acid sequence: CASSSLGRGLGEQYF.

The J gene is TRBJ2-1, the V gene TRBV7-9; possibly TRBD2 for D (6 bases). The CDR3 sequence is 18 residues long. V gave up 1 base and J gave up 0 bases, with 16 bases separating them. Germline assignment: CDR1 SEHNR and CDR2 FQNEAQ (reference sequence). The CDR3 loop reads CASSLVGTSTRSYNEQFF. CDR3 nucleotide sequence: TGTGCCAGCAGCTTAGTCGGGACTTCAACACGCTCCTACAATGAGCAGTTCTTC. Drawing the rest from reference TRBV7-9 and TRBJ2-1, the complete variable domain is DTGVSQNPRHKITKRGQNVTFRCDPISEHNRLYWYRQTLGQGPEFLTYFQNEAQLEKSRLLSDRFSAERPKGSFSTLEIQRTEQGDSAMYLCASSLVGTSTRSYNEQFFGPGTRLTVL.

This clone has only a few counts. This chain joins TRBV6-5 and TRBJ1-6, with D unresolved. The CDR3 is 14 residues long. In germline, CDR1 is MNHEY, CDR2 SVGAGI. Trimming pared 4 bases from V and 13 bases from J, leaving 17 bases between. The DNA for the CDR3 is TGTGCCAGCAGTTCAAACAGACCCCCTCGGCCCCTCCACTTT. Translating it yields CASSSNRPPRPLHF.

The gene calls are TRBV18 and TRBJ2-1; weak D call: TRBD1 (5 bases). This CDR3 contains 15 residues. Germline CDR1 reads KGHSH; CDR2 reads LQKENI. CDR3 nucleotide sequence: TGTGCAACCTATGGGGCCAGGGCCACCTACAATGAGCAGTTCTTC. This gives the protein CATYGARATYNEQFF.

CDR3 sequence reads: CASSVAGTGANEQYF. For the CDR3, the DNA is TGCGCCAGCAGCGTAGCCGGGACAGGGGCGAACGAGCAGTACTTC. The chain recombines TRBV5-1 with TRBJ2-7; 10 bases align to TRBD1. The V gene end was trimmed by 4 bases and the J gene end by 5 bases; junction bases not matched to a gene: 9. The CDR3 extends over 15 amino acids. Germline V gene data show CDR1 as SGHRS and CDR2 as YFSETQ.

The chain employs TRBV7-8 and TRBJ2-1; 15 bases map to TRBD2. Germline CDR1 reads SGHVS; CDR2 reads FQNEAQ. The trim removed 2 bases at V and 0 bases at J, leaving 2 bases unmatched. The CDR3 spans 18 residues. The CDR3 nucleotides read TGTGCCAGCAGCTTACGGACTAGCGGGGGGGCCTCCTACAATGAGCAGTTCTTC. Translation: CASSLRTSGGASYNEQFF.

The V gene is TRBV7-2, the J gene TRBJ2-5; TRBD2 aligns across 7 bases. The CDR3 consists of 16 residues. Germline values: CDR1 SGHTA, CDR2 FQGNSA. Trimming removed 3 bases from V and 2 bases from J; junction bases left unmatched: 9. CDR3 sequence: CASSFSLASGQETQYF. CDR3 nucleotides: TGTGCCAGCAGCTTCTCTCTGGCTAGCGGACAAGAGACCCAGTACTTC.

This sequence joins TRBV5-1 and TRBJ2-3, with 14 bases aligning to TRBD2. The CDR3 covers 15 residues. The germline CDR1 and CDR2 sequences are SGHRS and YFSETQ. V shed 8 bases and J 5 bases; nucleotides not matched to a gene: 7. The CDR3 DNA reads TGCGCCAGTACGGGACTAGCGGGGGTACAAGATACGCAGTATTTT. It codes for CASTGLAGVQDTQYF.

This rearrangement joins TRBV30 to TRBJ2-3; D remains unclear. The CDR3 totals 15 residues. The V end was cut by 0 bases, the J end by 2 bases, with 12 bases between. Germline V gives CDR1 GTSNPN, CDR2 SVGIG (reference sequence). The CDR3 coding sequence is TGTGCCTGGAGTGTACGTGGCACCTACACAGATACGCAGTATTTT. Its translation is CAWSVRGTYTDTQYF.

The chain couples TRBV4-3 to TRBJ2-2; 9 nucleotides align to TRBD2. The CDR3 length is 14 residues. Trimming took 1 base from V and 7 from J; bases not matched to a gene: 1. Germline V lookup: CDR1 LGHNA, CDR2 YSLEER. DNA of the CDR3: TGCGCCAGCAGCCAAGGACTAGCGGTCGGGGAGCTGTTTTTT. Translating gives CASSQGLAVGELFF.

The rearrangement joins TRBV7-2 to TRBJ2-7; D gene ambiguous. Trimming shortened V by 5 bases and J by 2 bases, and 13 bases separated the two germline ends. The CDR3 consists of 14 residues. Germline V gene sequence: CDR1 SGHTA, CDR2 FQGNSA. The CDR3 protein is CASSTGRLAYEQYF. DNA of the CDR3: TGTGCCAGCAGCACGGGTCGCCTTGCCTACGAGCAGTACTTC. The whole variable domain, remainder taken from reference TRBV7-2 and TRBJ2-7, is GAGVSQSPSNKVTEKGKDVELRCDPISGHTALYWYRQSLGQGLEFLIYFQGNSAPDKSGLPSDRFSAERTGGSVSTLTIQRTQQEDSAVYLCASSTGRLAYEQYFGPGTRLTVT.